The 17 T cell receptor beta chains listed next were all sequenced from one sample in a study of post-analysis software for immune sequencing data (dated by TCRdb to about 2015). Points the paper makes about the study in general: Four to six TRBV segments, including TRBV5-6, TRBV5-1 and TRBV20-1, were significantly more frequent in patients than controls.

Libraries were built with PCR. The instrument was an Illumina HiSeq 2500. Unique molecular identifiers were incorporated into TCR beta cDNA libraries to reduce PCR and sequencing biases. TCRdb's own reprocessing of the public reads used fastp at Q25 and MiXCR and kept productive beta chains. Each record represents a unique CDR3 protein, reported with the most common genes and DNA among its rows. The sample table records around 440,000 distinct CDR3 sequences; roughly 45% of these occur just once. The top ten clones comprise 9.5% to 13% of the sample. Antigen specificity for these receptors is unknown. What was sequenced was blood. These receptors all come from a girl aged 5-17 years with multiple sclerosis.

The chain links TRBV12-3 or TRBV12-4 to TRBJ1-1; D not certain. Trimming removed 0 bases at V and 0 bases at J, with 5 bases between. There are 14 residues in the CDR3. The CDR3 DNA reads as TGTGCCAGCAGTTTAGCCCCACTGAACACTGAAGCTTTCTTT. It encodes CASSLAPLNTEAFF.

This chain uses TRBV20-1 with TRBJ1-1, with a possible D match to TRBD1 (6 bases). The CDR3 spans 12 residues. V was trimmed by 5 bases and J by 7 bases, leaving 14 bases between them. CDR1 and CDR2 from the germline V gene are DFQATT and SNEGSKA (reference sequence). CDR3 sequence (DNA): TGCAGTGCTCTCGACATACAGGGTGAAGCTTTCTTT. Protein sequence: CSALDIQGEAFF.

The chain recombines TRBV6-2 or TRBV6-3 with TRBJ2-3; the match to TRBD2 covers 8 bases. This CDR3 has 19 amino acids. The junction had 20 bases not matched to a gene; V was cut back by 8 bases and J by 1 base. Germline loops: CDR1 MNHEY, CDR2 SVGEGT. The CDR3 DNA reads TGTGCCAGCGGTCTCCTTCGAGCGGGAGATTGGTTGGGCACAGATACGCAGTATTTT. Translated: CASGLLRAGDWLGTDTQYF.

The rearrangement joins TRBV29-1 to TRBJ1-1, with D possibly matching TRBD1 (5 bases). The germline V and J ends were trimmed by 1 base and 7 bases, with 16 bases remaining between them. This CDR3 spans 14 amino acids. Germline V gene lookup returns CDR1 SQVTM and CDR2 ANQGSEA. This CDR3 reads CSVEVGRGGGEAFF. The CDR3 region has the DNA TGCAGCGTTGAAGTGGGGCGGGGGGGAGGTGAAGCTTTCTTT.

CDR3 in DNA: TGCAGCGTTGATCGGCTAGCGGGTCATAATGAGCAGTACTTC. Protein: CSVDRLAGHNEQYF. This sequence joins TRBV29-1 and TRBJ2-5; 8 nucleotides line up with TRBD2. J was trimmed by 11 bases and V by 3 bases; bases with no gene match: 14. This CDR3 region has 14 residues. Germline values: CDR1 SQVTM, CDR2 ANQGSEA.

The chain is built from TRBV11-2 and TRBJ2-7; 7 bases are a match to TRBD1. The last part of the DNA fits TRBJ2-5 better; the J call may be wrong. This CDR3 comprises 14 residues. Per germline, CDR1 SGHAT and CDR2 FQNNGV. The CDR3 DNA reads as TGTGCCAGCAGCCCTTGGACAGGTGGAGAGACCCAGTACTTC. Translating gives CASSPWTGGETQYF.

The rearrangement joins TRBV6-4 to TRBJ1-5; a weak D match, TRBD1 (5 bases). The V gene's germline CDR1 is MRHNA and CDR2 SNTAGT. The CDR3 runs 15 residues. V was cut by 4 bases and J by 6 bases, with 16 bases left in between. In DNA form, the CDR3 reads TGTGCCAGCAGTGTCTGGGGCCTGCAGGGTCAGCCCCAGCATTTT. This codes for CASSVWGLQGQPQHF.

The rearrangement joins TRBV6-5 to TRBJ1-5; unclear D gene. CDR1 and CDR2 (germline): MNHEY, SVGAGI. V was pared by 7 bases and J by 5 bases, with 12 bases between. CDR3 length: 13 residues. The chain's CDR3 is CASTSGEHQPQHF. The CDR3 coding sequence is TGTGCCAGCACCTCCGGGGAACATCAGCCCCAGCATTTT.

The chain employs TRBV10-3 and TRBJ2-1, with TRBD2 matching over 8 bases. The length of the CDR3 is 15 residues. V lost 6 bases to trimming and J lost 4 bases; unmatched junction nucleotides: 8. The germline V gene encodes CDR1 ENHRY and CDR2 SYGVKD. The DNA for the CDR3 is TGTGCCATCAGAGACAGCGGGGGAGGATACAATGAGCAGTTCTTC. Protein product: CAIRDSGGGYNEQFF.

The chain recombines TRBV3-1 with TRBJ1-2, with a tentative D call TRBD1 (5 bases). The CDR3 length is 15 residues. Per germline, CDR1 LGHDT and CDR2 YNNKEL (reference sequence). V shed 1 base and J shed 8 bases, with 17 bases lying between them. Here the CDR3 reads CASSQASGLPQGYTF. CDR3 coding DNA: TGTGCCAGCAGCCAAGCCTCGGGACTGCCCCAGGGCTACACCTTC.

Of note for this clonotype: Being one base from a much bigger clone, this may be a read error. The rearrangement uses TRBV9 and TRBJ2-5; D gene unclear. V lost 3 bases and J 3 bases, leaving 3 bases between the germline ends. Germline CDR1 reads SGDLS; CDR2 reads YYNGEE. The CDR3 spans 11 residues. The CDR3: CASSGEETQYF. In nucleotides, the CDR3 is TGTGCCAGCAGCGGCGAAGAGACCCAGTACTTC.

V usage is TRBV20-1 and J usage is TRBJ2-1; TRBD1 agrees at 10 bases. The CDR3 sequence is 13 residues long. The germline V gene encodes CDR1 DFQATT and CDR2 SNEGSKA (reference sequence). The junction had 5 bases not matched to a gene; V was cut back by 5 bases and J by 7 bases. In DNA form, the CDR3 reads TGCAGTGCTTCGGACAGGGGGGCGAATGAGCAGTTCTTC. Amino acids: CSASDRGANEQFF.

This chain uses TRBV28 with TRBJ2-1, with 10 bases that match TRBD2. Germline CDR1 MDHEN, CDR2 SYDVKM. The length of the CDR3 is 13 residues. The V segment lost 9 bases and the J segment 8 bases; nucleotides outside the gene matches: 7. For the CDR3, the DNA is TGTGCCAGTACCGGGACTAGCGTCTATGAGCAGTTCTTC. Translation: CASTGTSVYEQFF. Combining the CDR3 with reference TRBV28 and TRBJ2-1 gives the whole variable domain DVKVTQSSRYLVKRTGEKVFLECVQDMDHENMFWYRQDPGLGLRLIYFSYDVKMKEKGDIPEGYSVSREKKERFSLILESASTNQTSMYLCASTGTSVYEQFFGPGTRLTVL.

The rearrangement joins TRBV7-2 to TRBJ2-1, with D hard to call. The length of the CDR3 is 15 residues. Germline V CDR1 and CDR2: SGHTA, FQGNSA. Trimming stripped 1 base from V and 2 bases from J, with 9 bases between. In DNA form, the CDR3 reads TGTGCCAGCAGCTTAGGCCCAGGCCCCTACAATGAGCAGTTCTTC. Translating gives CASSLGPGPYNEQFF.

This clonotype has only a few counts. DNA for the CDR3: TGTGCCAGCAGCCAAGATCTGGCGGCTTACAATGAGCAGTTCTTC. Its translation: CASSQDLAAYNEQFF. The chain uses TRBV4-2 and TRBJ2-1; D is unclear. The CDR3 consists of 15 residues. The V gene lost 0 bases and the J gene lost 4 bases, with 10 bases spanning the gap. Germline CDR1 LGHNA, CDR2 YNFKEQ.

This clonotype was seen only a few times. This CDR3 reads CSAQAGDYEQYF. DNA of the CDR3: TGCAGTGCGCAAGCGGGAGACTACGAGCAGTACTTC. The chain combines TRBV20-1 with TRBJ2-7; 8 nucleotides agree with TRBD2. This CDR3 has 12 amino acids. The V segment lost 6 bases and the J segment 3 bases; nucleotides outside the gene matches: 4. Germline-derived CDR1 and CDR2 are DFQATT and SNEGSKA (reference sequence).

The rearrangement joins TRBV9 to TRBJ2-1; no clear D gene. The ends were cut back, 0 bases at V and 6 bases at J, with 13 bases in the middle. Germline V lookup: CDR1 SGDLS, CDR2 YYNGEE. CDR3 length: 15 amino acids. The CDR3 region has the DNA TGTGCCAGCAGCGTAGCCGGTGGATTCTCCAATGAGCAGTTCTTC. Amino acid sequence: CASSVAGGFSNEQFF.